These 17 T cell receptor beta chains originate from one sample sequenced in a study of cytomegalovirus exposure and HLA in healthy donors (dated by TCRdb to about 2017). The library was obtained by the immunoSEQ multiplex PCR assay. A mixture of 60 forward primers for TCR Vbeta segments and 13 reverse primers for TCR Jbeta segments was used in the multiplex PCR. Drawn from immuneACCESS, this table holds only the in-frame rearrangements with V and J called that TCRdb kept. Clones are partly lost; checked studies trace under half to an unresolved V gene and leave the rest unexplained. The sample data list about 130,000 clones, and less than 75% of these were observed just once. The leading ten clones occupy roughly 2% of the sample. Material for sequencing was PBMCs. These receptor sequences come from a middle-aged woman in good health and CMV-seropositive.

In its sample, this clone was seen once. The J gene is TRBJ1-5, the V gene TRBV19; D gene ambiguous. Germline V gene sequence: CDR1 LNHDA, CDR2 SQIVND (reference sequence). The germline V and J ends were trimmed by 5 bases and 3 bases, with 11 bases remaining between them. The CDR3 covers 14 residues. As DNA, the CDR3 is TGTGCCAGTAGTTTCCGGGAGCACAATCAGCCCCAGCATTTT. Its translation is CASSFREHNQPQHF.

This clone was found a few times. The V call is TRBV19, the J call TRBJ1-1; the D gene is possibly TRBD1 (5 bases). There are 14 residues in the CDR3. V lost 3 bases, J lost 0 bases, and 8 bases lay in between. The germline V gene encodes CDR1 LNHDA and CDR2 SQIVND (reference sequence). CDR3 region: CASSMAGMNTEAFF. CDR3 nucleotide sequence: TGTGCCAGTAGTATGGCAGGGATGAACACTGAAGCTTTCTTT.

V is TRBV9 and J is TRBJ2-4; tentative D call: TRBD2 (5 bases). The V gene lost 3 bases and the J gene lost 2 bases, with 15 bases spanning the gap. CDR3 length equals 16 residues. Germline values: CDR1 SGDLS, CDR2 YYNGEE. The chain's CDR3 is CASSGGWQRTKNIQYF. The CDR3 DNA follows: TGTGCCAGCAGCGGAGGGTGGCAGAGAACCAAAAACATTCAGTACTTC.

The chain employs TRBV4-2 and TRBJ1-4; 8 nucleotides match TRBD1. The germline V gene encodes CDR1 LGHNA and CDR2 YNFKEQ. V was clipped by 4 bases and J by 7 bases; unmatched bases: 8. The CDR3 is made up of 15 amino acids. The CDR3 spells CASSPPSGGGEKLFF. DNA of the CDR3: TGTGCCAGCAGCCCTCCGTCAGGGGGCGGTGAAAAACTGTTTTTT.

This chain connects TRBV30 to TRBJ1-1; D call uncertain. Germline CDR1 and CDR2: GTSNPN and SVGIG (reference sequence). The V end lost 3 bases, the J end lost 7 bases, and 6 bases lay between the germline ends. The CDR3 is 10 residues long. Written as DNA, the CDR3 is TGTGCCTGGAGAACTAGTGAAGCTTTCTTT. Protein product: CAWRTSEAFF.

This clone was found once. The CDR3 protein is CASSYAQGLNTEAFF. CDR3 sequence (DNA): TGTGCCAGCAGTTATGCCCAGGGGCTGAACACTGAAGCTTTCTTT. The J gene is TRBJ1-1, the V gene TRBV6-6; TRBD1 is a possible D gene (6 bases). The V and J ends lost 3 bases and 0 bases respectively, with 11 bases between them. Germline CDR1 MNHNY, CDR2 SVGAGI (reference sequence). The CDR3 sequence is 15 residues long.

V is TRBV11-1 and J is TRBJ2-7; 9 nucleotides match TRBD2. The CDR3 sequence is 16 residues long. The trim removed 5 bases at V and 1 base at J, leaving 9 bases unmatched. The germline V gene encodes CDR1 SGHAT and CDR2 FQDESV (reference sequence). CDR3 amino acids: CASSATAAGGSYEQYF. As DNA, the CDR3 is TGTGCCAGCAGCGCCACCGCAGCGGGAGGTTCCTACGAGCAGTACTTC.

The genes are TRBV6-5 and TRBJ1-6; D unclear. The CDR3 is 14 amino acids. Looked up from germline, CDR1 is MNHEY and CDR2 is SVGAGI. With 5 bases removed from V and 6 bases from J, the gap between germline ends came to 11 bases. The DNA for the CDR3 is TGTGCCAGCAGTGAACACGCCAGTAATTCACCCCTCCACTTT. It codes for CASSEHASNSPLHF.

The chain is built from TRBV21-1 and TRBJ2-2; the table names TRBD1, a call not compared with the DNA. TRBV21-1 is a listed pseudogene. The CDR3 loop spans 19 amino acids. Here the CDR3 reads CATRTGPSLLPRTTGELFF. CDR3 coding DNA: TGTGCCACCCGGACAGGGCCCTCTCTTCTCCCTCGTACCACCGGGGAGCTGTTTTTT.

The CDR3 DNA is TGTGCCAGCAGCTTAGGGGAACGTAGCGGGGAGCAGTTCTTC. This translates into CASSLGERSGEQFF. The V call is TRBV11-2, the J call TRBJ2-1; TRBD2 matches 7 bases. CDR1 and CDR2 from the germline V gene are SGHAT and FQNNGV. V was clipped by 1 base and J by 10 bases; unmatched bases: 7. This CDR3 has 14 residues.

The chain uses TRBV19 and TRBJ2-1; 10 bases agree with TRBD2. CDR3 length: 13 amino acids. After removal of 4 bases from V and 9 bases from J, the junction contained 3 bases not matched to a gene. Germline assignment: CDR1 LNHDA and CDR2 SQIVND (reference sequence). The CDR3 is CASSKREGREQFF. The CDR3 region has the DNA TGTGCCAGTAGTAAGCGGGAGGGCCGTGAGCAGTTCTTC.

The table lists this clone with a count of one. This chain links TRBV15 with TRBJ2-3, with 11 bases lining up with TRBD2. This CDR3 is 18 amino acids long. Germline V lookup: CDR1 LNHNV, CDR2 YYDKDF (reference sequence). V was pared by 5 bases and J by 0 bases, with 10 bases of the junction left unmatched. The CDR3 DNA reads TGTGCCACCAGCGGCCGACTAGCGGGGACGTCTAGCACAGATACGCAGTATTTT. It is translated as CATSGRLAGTSSTDTQYF.

V usage is TRBV6-5 and J usage is TRBJ2-2, with a tentative D call TRBD1 (8 bases). V lost 6 bases to trimming and J lost 9 bases, with 17 bases between them. This CDR3 spans 14 amino acids. The germline V gene has CDR1 MNHEY and CDR2 SVGAGI. Here the CDR3 DNA reads TGTGCCAGCAGCGATTACAGGGGGGGTCGGGAGCTGTTTTTT. This sequence encodes CASSDYRGGRELFF.

V usage is TRBV27 and J usage is TRBJ2-3; D gene ambiguous. This CDR3 has 11 amino acids. Trimming took off 5 bases at V and 6 bases at J, with 6 bases between the two ends. Per germline, CDR1 MNHEY and CDR2 SMNVEV (reference sequence). The CDR3 sequence: CASSKTDTQYF. DNA of the CDR3: TGTGCCAGCAGTAAGACTGATACGCAGTATTTT.

The chain combines TRBV2 with TRBJ2-2; the match to TRBD1 covers 7 bases. In germline, CDR1 is SNHLY, CDR2 FYNNEI. The CDR3 totals 16 residues. J was trimmed by 1 base and V by 10 bases; bases with no gene match: 12. CDR3 sequence: CAKRRAGGQNTGELFF. The CDR3, as DNA: TGTGCCAAAAGGCGGGCAGGGGGACAGAACACCGGGGAGCTGTTTTTT. Based on the CDR3 plus reference TRBV2 and TRBJ2-2, the full variable domain is EPEVTQTPSHQVTQMGQEVILRCVPISNHLYFYWYRQILGQKVEFLVSFYNNEISEKSEIFDDQFSVERPDGSNFTLKIRSTKLEDSAMYFCAKRRAGGQNTGELFFGEGSRLTVL.

The V and J genes are TRBV7-2 and TRBJ2-1, with 9 bases that match TRBD2. CDR3 length: 15 residues. Germline V gene sequence: CDR1 SGHTA, CDR2 FQGNSA. J gave up 4 bases and V 4 bases, and 5 bases lay outside the gene matches. The CDR3 DNA follows: TGTGCCAGCAGCTCGTCGGGACTAGCTTACAATGAGCAGTTCTTC. Translation: CASSSSGLAYNEQFF. Using reference TRBV7-2 and TRBJ2-1 for the parts outside the CDR3, the full variable domain is GAGVSQSPSNKVTEKGKDVELRCDPISGHTALYWYRQSLGQGLEFLIYFQGNSAPDKSGLPSDRFSAERTGGSVSTLTIQRTQQEDSAVYLCASSSSGLAYNEQFFGPGTRLTVL.

The chain uses TRBV7-3 and TRBJ2-1; 9 positions agree with TRBD1. Germline trimming cut 5 bases from V and 4 bases from J; bases unmatched to any gene: 9. The V gene's germline CDR1 is SGHTA and CDR2 FQGTGA. This CDR3 is built from 16 residues. The CDR3 is CASSPVGQGQYNEQFF. In DNA, the CDR3 is TGTGCCAGCAGCCCGGTGGGACAGGGACAATACAATGAGCAGTTCTTC.